Detailed here is one T cell receptor beta chain. This sample is drawn from a study of T cell changes during pregnancy in multiple sclerosis. Measured with immunoSEQ multiplex PCR; TCRdb has only the in-frame clones, and not every one. This sample carries over 55,000 clones, about 90% of them seen once, and the ten largest clones take 8% to 9.5%. The CDR3 is 14 amino acids. CDR1 SGHDN and CDR2 FVKESK come from the germline V gene. J gave up 3 bases and V 4 bases, and 5 bases lay outside the gene matches. The receptor was isolated from a female donor in good health, enrolled as a control in a pregnancy study. The chain couples TRBV14 to TRBJ2-5, with TRBD2 identical over 7 bases. Sequenced here: peripheral blood, sampled after pregnancy. The CDR3 sequence is CASSPPGLEETQYF. DNA for the CDR3: TGTGCCAGCAGCCCCCCCGGACTAGAAGAGACCCAGTACTTC.